The 11 T cell receptor beta chains in this list originate from one sample, sequenced in a study of immune characterization of retroperitoneal liposarcoma. MiXCR, applied by TCRdb to the PCR reads, yields one record per CDR3 protein. The data show 1,700 or so distinct CDR3 sequences, roughly half seen once. Sequencing was done on a sample of tumor tissue. The receptors derive from a male donor with retroperitoneal liposarcoma.

To note about this clonotype: Lacking the conserved final phenylalanine or tryptophan, this CDR3 likely reflects a read error. The chain carries TRBV6-1 and TRBJ2-1; 12 nucleotides line up with TRBD1. The end of the DNA aligns better with TRBJ2-7, so the J call may be wrong. CDR1 is MNHNS, CDR2 SASEGT, per germline. CDR3 size: 16 residues. CDR3 coding DNA: TGTGCCAGCAGTGAAGACGCAGGGACAGGGGGCGACGAGCAGTACTTG. It encodes CASSEDAGTGGDEQYL.

The rearrangement uses TRBV6-8 and TRBJ2-7; D gene uncertain. The DNA end is a closer match to TRBJ2-1, so the J assignment may be wrong. Germline lookup yields CDR1 MNHGY and CDR2 SAAAGT. The CDR3 sequence is 13 residues long. The CDR3 DNA reads TGTGCCAGCAGTTGGGCCGTTAACAATGAGCAGTTCTTC. Translation gives CASSWAVNNEQFF.

This chain connects TRBV6-1 to TRBJ2-1; D not resolved. Between the trimmed V and J ends, which lost 4 bases and 7 bases, there was a span of 11 bases. CDR1 and CDR2 from the germline V gene are MNHNS and SASEGT. The CDR3 has 13 amino acids. CDR3 in amino acids: CASSVSGLNEQFF. Written as DNA, the CDR3 is TGTGCCAGCAGTGTTTCAGGTCTTAATGAGCAGTTCTTC.

This chain uses TRBV11-2 with TRBJ1-6; 7 bases match TRBD1. Per the germline V gene, CDR1 is SGHAT and CDR2 is FQNNGV. This CDR3 is 14 amino acids long. The V segment lost 5 bases and the J segment 8 bases; nucleotides outside the gene matches: 6. The CDR3 here is CASSPRQGHSPLHF. Written as DNA, the CDR3 is TGTGCCAGCAGCCCCCGACAGGGCCATTCACCCCTCCACTTT.

This clonotype came up a few times. The chain uses TRBV7-2 and TRBJ2-1; 9 bases line up with TRBD2. The CDR3 extends over 16 amino acids. V lost 5 bases to trimming and J lost 1 base; unmatched junction nucleotides: 6. The germline CDR1 and CDR2 sequences are SGHTA and FQGNSA. The CDR3 sequence: CASSRSGRRSYNEQFF. The CDR3 nucleotides are TGTGCCAGCAGCCGTAGCGGGAGAAGGTCCTACAATGAGCAGTTCTTC.

This clonotype was picked up a small number of times. V and J are TRBV6-1 and TRBJ2-5; 10 nucleotides align to TRBD1. The J call is doubtful: the DNA matches TRBJ2-1 better. The CDR3 is 15 amino acids. CDR1 is MNHNS, CDR2 SASEGT, per germline. CDR3 loop: CASTLSSTGGKTQFF. The CDR3 DNA reads as TGTGCCAGCACCCTCTCGTCGACAGGGGGCAAGACCCAGTTCTTC.

J is TRBJ2-3 and V is TRBV27; the D gene is possibly TRBD2 (5 bases). The closer fit of TRBJ2-7 to the DNA end suggests the J call may be wrong. The germline V gene has CDR1 MNHEY and CDR2 SMNVEV (reference sequence). The CDR3 is made up of 15 amino acids. The CDR3 DNA sequence: TGTGCCAGCAGTCTCACTCCTGGACTTAACTACGAGCAGTACTTC. It specifies CASSLTPGLNYEQYF.

The chain recombines TRBV6-6 with TRBJ2-1; 11 nucleotides align to TRBD2. Losses at the gene ends were 6 bases for V and 10 bases for J; bases not matched to a gene: 11. The germline V gene has CDR1 MNHNY and CDR2 SVGAGI (reference sequence). The CDR3 is 15 residues long. CDR3 loop: CASRVTSGSGYEQFF. Written as DNA, the CDR3 is TGTGCCAGCAGGGTTACTAGCGGGAGTGGGTACGAGCAGTTCTTC.

This clonotype was found a few times. V is TRBV27 and J is TRBJ2-3; 10 bases fit TRBD2. Germline CDR1 MNHEY, CDR2 SMNVEV (reference sequence). The CDR3 sequence is 17 residues long. Trimming removed 5 bases from V and 7 bases from J; junction bases left unmatched: 15. CDR3 residues: CASSTSWSSGSMYTQYF. The CDR3 nucleotides are TGTGCCAGCAGTACATCCTGGTCTAGCGGGAGTATGTATACGCAGTATTTT.

This clonotype was observed a few times. The chain links TRBV27 to TRBJ2-5, with a possible D match to TRBD2 (5 bases). This CDR3 is 12 amino acids long. Germline V CDR1 and CDR2: MNHEY, SMNVEV (reference sequence). The V end lost 7 bases, the J end lost 0 bases, and 6 bases lay between the germline ends. CDR3 amino acids: CASKDYQETQYF. In nucleotides, the CDR3 is TGTGCCAGCAAGGACTACCAAGAGACCCAGTACTTC.

The chain is built from TRBV12-3 or TRBV12-4 and TRBJ2-7, with TRBD2 identical over 8 bases. The end of the DNA is better explained by TRBJ2-1, so the J call may be wrong. CDR3 size: 14 residues. The CDR3 sequence is CASTVAGSNNEQFF. The DNA of the CDR3 is TGTGCCAGCACGGTAGCGGGGAGTAACAATGAGCAGTTCTTC.